The 29 T cell receptor beta chains below come from one sample, sequenced in a study of T cells of healthy individuals. MiXCR was run by TCRdb on the 5' RACE reads, yielding one entry per CDR3 protein. The sample consists of about 60,000 distinct CDR3 sequences, around 15% of them appearing once. Receptors were obtained from a human donor in good health.

CDR3 in DNA: TGCGCCAGCAGCTTGGCGGGGGGTGTTAACTATGGCTACACCTTC. Residues: CASSLAGGVNYGYTF. The chain employs TRBV5-1 and TRBJ1-2, with a tentative D call TRBD1 (5 bases). The CDR3 loop spans 15 amino acids. V lost 0 bases and J lost 1, with 10 bases in between. Looked up from germline, CDR1 is SGHRS and CDR2 is YFSETQ.

Ten or more counts support this clonotype. This chain uses TRBV2 with TRBJ1-2, with 7 positions matching TRBD1. The CDR3 is 14 amino acids. The germline V gene has CDR1 SNHLY and CDR2 FYNNEI. V was pared by 7 bases and J by 2 bases, with 7 bases of the junction left unmatched. The CDR3 here is CASTSLQGNYGYTF. Written as DNA, the CDR3 is TGTGCCAGCACCTCCTTACAGGGGAACTATGGCTACACCTTC. Filled out from reference TRBV2 and TRBJ1-2, the complete variable domain reads EPEVTQTPSHQVTQMGQEVILRCVPISNHLYFYWYRQILGQKVEFLVSFYNNEISEKSEIFDDQFSVERPDGSNFTLKIRSTKLEDSAMYFCASTSLQGNYGYTFGSGTRLTVV.

This chain uses TRBV11-2 with TRBJ2-6, with D unresolved. Per the germline V gene, CDR1 is SGHAT and CDR2 is FQNNGV. With 5 bases removed from V and 0 bases from J, the gap between germline ends came to 17 bases. CDR3 length: 18 amino acids. CDR3 amino acids: CASSQTPRPLSGANVLTF. The CDR3 nucleotides are TGTGCCAGCAGCCAAACCCCGAGACCTCTCTCTGGGGCCAACGTCCTGACTTTC.

This clonotype was recorded a few times. The genes are TRBV28 and TRBJ1-5, with no clear D. V lost 1 base to trimming and J lost 2 bases, with 6 bases between them. The CDR3 contains 14 residues. Germline CDR1 and CDR2: MDHEN and SYDVKM. The CDR3 DNA follows: TGTGCCAGCAGTTTATTTGTGGGCAATCAGCCCCAGCATTTT. Protein product: CASSLFVGNQPQHF.

The chain carries TRBV9 and TRBJ2-2; D is undetermined. The germline V and J ends were trimmed by 4 bases and 4 bases, with 8 bases remaining between them. Germline assignment: CDR1 SGDLS and CDR2 YYNGEE. The CDR3 contains 13 residues. CDR3 region: CASSPLTTGELFF. CDR3 in DNA: TGTGCCAGCAGCCCTCTTACCACCGGGGAGCTGTTTTTT.

This sequence joins TRBV4-3 and TRBJ2-5, with 10 bases fitting TRBD1. The CDR3 contains 17 residues. The trim removed 1 base at V and 5 bases at J, leaving 10 bases unmatched. In germline, CDR1 is LGHNA, CDR2 YSLEER. The CDR3 reads CASSQGPGQGRWETQYF. The DNA of the CDR3 is TGCGCCAGCAGCCAAGGACCGGGACAGGGGAGGTGGGAGACCCAGTACTTC.

In this sample, this clonotype turned up many times. The chain combines TRBV2 with TRBJ1-1, with D tentatively TRBD1 (5 bases). The CDR3 contains 15 residues. V shed 11 bases and J shed 2 bases, with 21 bases lying between them. Germline CDR1 and CDR2: SNHLY and FYNNEI. CDR3 loop: CAPIKRLGDNTEAFF. CDR3 DNA: TGTGCCCCAATCAAGCGGTTAGGGGACAACACTGAAGCTTTCTTT.

This clonotype was picked up many times. In DNA form, the CDR3 reads TGTGCCAGCAGCTCTTGGGACAGCCAAGAGACCCAGTACTTC. Its protein is CASSSWDSQETQYF. The rearrangement links TRBV5-6 to TRBJ2-5, with 7 bases fitting TRBD1. This CDR3 has 14 residues. V lost 3 bases to trimming and J lost 1 base; unmatched junction nucleotides: 3. Germline loops: CDR1 SGHDT, CDR2 YYEEEE.

V is TRBV29-1 and J is TRBJ1-2; 9 bases are a match to TRBD1. V gave up 6 bases and J gave up 6 bases; unmatched junction bases: 8. The CDR3 is 13 residues long. CDR1 SQVTM and CDR2 ANQGSEA come from the germline V gene. CDR3 region: CSVEVQGANGYTF. The DNA of the CDR3 is TGCAGCGTCGAGGTACAGGGGGCGAATGGCTACACCTTC.

This clonotype was seen a few times. The genes are TRBV7-3 and TRBJ2-1; the match to TRBD2 covers 7 bases. The junction had 12 bases not matched to a gene; V was cut back by 2 bases and J by 2 bases. This CDR3 is built from 18 residues. Looked up from germline, CDR1 is SGHTA and CDR2 is FQGTGA. In nucleotides, the CDR3 is TGTGCCAGCAGCTTAGGGGAAAGCGGGATCCGGACCTACAATGAGCAGTTCTTC. This sequence encodes CASSLGESGIRTYNEQFF.

In its sample, this clonotype was seen many times. The rearrangement joins TRBV4-1 to TRBJ1-5; no clear D gene. The ends were cut back, 0 bases at V and 3 bases at J, with 9 bases in the middle. The CDR3 spans 15 residues. Germline CDR1 reads MGHRA; CDR2 reads YSYEKL. CDR3 coding DNA: TGCGCCAGCAGCCAAGATCCCTTTATCAATCAGCCCCAGCATTTT. It specifies CASSQDPFINQPQHF.

The V and J genes are TRBV18 and TRBJ1-5; D is perhaps TRBD1 (5 bases). This CDR3 region has 15 residues. Trimming pared 2 bases from V and 0 bases from J, leaving 8 bases between. Germline values: CDR1 KGHSH, CDR2 LQKENI. The CDR3 sequence: CASSPRGDSNQPQHF. The CDR3 nucleotides read TGTGCCAGCTCACCAAGGGGAGATAGCAATCAGCCCCAGCATTTT. Variable domain in full (rest from reference TRBV18 and TRBJ1-5): NAGVMQNPRHLVRRRGQEARLRCSPMKGHSHVYWYRQLPEEGLKFMVYLQKENIIDESGMPKERFSAEFPKEGPSILRIQQVVRGDSAAYFCASSPRGDSNQPQHFGDGTRLSIL.

This clonotype has at least ten counts. V and J are TRBV28 and TRBJ1-4, with D perhaps TRBD1 (6 bases). The V gene lost 9 bases and the J gene lost 6 bases, with 11 bases spanning the gap. The CDR3 covers 12 residues. From germline, CDR1 is MDHEN and CDR2 SYDVKM. For the CDR3, the DNA is TGTGCCAGTGGCAGGGGTTATGAAAAACTGTTTTTT. This codes for CASGRGYEKLFF.

The chain recombines TRBV5-1 with TRBJ2-3; D may be TRBD1 (6 bases). V was trimmed by 2 bases and J by 2 bases, leaving 12 bases between them. The CDR3 has 15 amino acids. Germline CDR1 SGHRS, CDR2 YFSETQ. For the CDR3, the DNA is TGCGCCAGCAGCTTTATGGGGGCCAACACAGATACGCAGTATTTT. Translation: CASSFMGANTDTQYF.

This clonotype was seen a handful of times. CDR3 sequence (DNA): TGTGCCAGCAGCTCGTCTAGCGGGGGAAACACCGGGGAGCTGTTTTTT. Translated: CASSSSSGGNTGELFF. This chain links TRBV5-6 with TRBJ2-2, with 10 nucleotides matching TRBD2. From germline, CDR1 is SGHDT and CDR2 YYEEEE. Germline trimming cut 3 bases from V and 2 bases from J; bases unmatched to any gene: 4. The CDR3 is made up of 16 amino acids. The whole variable domain, filled in from reference TRBV5-6 and TRBJ2-2, reads DAGVTQSPTHLIKTRGQQVTLRCSPKSGHDTVSWYQQALGQGPQFIFQYYEEEERQRGNFPDRFSGHQFPNYSSELNVNALLLGDSALYLCASSSSSGGNTGELFFGEGSRLTVL.

This clonotype has just a few counts. The rearrangement uses TRBV6-2 or TRBV6-3 and TRBJ2-3, with no clear D. The V gene lost 2 bases and the J gene lost 3 bases, with 9 bases spanning the gap. The CDR3 has 14 amino acids. Germline V gives CDR1 MNHEY, CDR2 SVGEGT. Here the CDR3 reads CASSYLSWTDTQYF. In nucleotides, the CDR3 is TGTGCCAGCAGTTACCTTAGCTGGACAGATACGCAGTATTTT.

This clonotype appeared a few times. The chain combines TRBV15 with TRBJ1-5; possible D gene TRBD1, 6 bases. Germline V CDR1 and CDR2: LNHNV, YYDKDF (reference sequence). Trimming pared 3 bases from V and 6 bases from J, leaving 9 bases between. This CDR3 is 13 amino acids long. The DNA for the CDR3 is TGTGCCACCAGCAGCTTCAGGGGTCAGCCCCAGCATTTT. It codes for CATSSFRGQPQHF.

This chain joins TRBV15 and TRBJ2-3, with D possibly being TRBD2 (7 bases). This CDR3 contains 16 residues. V was shortened by 0 bases and J by 4 bases, with 14 bases between the two germline ends. CDR1 is LNHNV and CDR2 is YYDKDF in the germline V gene (reference sequence). Here the CDR3 reads CATSRDVGGPADTQYF. The CDR3 coding sequence is TGTGCCACCAGCAGAGATGTGGGGGGGCCCGCAGATACGCAGTATTTT. Looking up the rest from reference TRBV15 and TRBJ2-3 gives the full variable domain: DAMVIQNPRYQVTQFGKPVTLSCSQTLNHNVMYWYQQKSSQAPKLLFHYYDKDFNNEADTPDNFQSRRPNTSFCFLDIRSPGLGDTAMYLCATSRDVGGPADTQYFGPGTRLTVL.

As concerns this clonotype: One base away lies a much larger clone, so this may be a sequencing read error. CDR3 DNA: TGTGCCAGCAGCCTAGGGACAGGGGTAGGAGATGGCTACAACTTC. Its protein product is CASSLGTGVGDGYNF. This chain uses TRBV27 with TRBJ1-2; 10 nucleotides agree with TRBD1. Germline lookup yields CDR1 MNHEY and CDR2 SMNVEV (reference sequence). There are 15 residues in the CDR3.

This clonotype was recorded many times. V usage is TRBV5-1 and J usage is TRBJ2-2; D is possibly TRBD1 (6 bases). The germline V and J ends were trimmed by 5 bases and 2 bases, with 10 bases remaining between them. The CDR3 extends over 14 amino acids. The germline V gene has CDR1 SGHRS and CDR2 YFSETQ. CDR3 region: CASRGTFNTGELFF. The CDR3 DNA reads TGCGCCAGCAGGGGGACATTTAACACCGGGGAGCTGTTTTTT.

This clonotype appeared many times. The DNA of the CDR3 is TGTGCCAGCGTCTCGCGCAACCAAGAGACCCAGTACTTC. Protein sequence: CASVSRNQETQYF. The genes are TRBV6-2 or TRBV6-3 and TRBJ2-5; D uncertain. In germline, CDR1 is MNHEY, CDR2 SVGEGT. CDR3 size: 13 residues. Trimming took 8 bases from V and 0 from J, leaving 10 bases between them.

V is TRBV14 and J is TRBJ2-2, with D tentatively TRBD1 (6 bases). CDR3 length: 14 residues. Germline V lookup: CDR1 SGHDN, CDR2 FVKESK. V lost 0 bases, J lost 4 bases, and 6 bases lay in between. CDR3 coding DNA: TGTGCCAGCAGCCAAGACAGGGGCACCGGGGAGCTGTTTTTT. Translated: CASSQDRGTGELFF.

This clonotype came up many times. The V gene is TRBV10-3, the J gene TRBJ2-7; unclear D gene. Germline loops: CDR1 ENHRY, CDR2 SYGVKD. There are 12 residues in the CDR3. Trimming took off 4 bases at V and 5 bases at J, with 9 bases between the two ends. As DNA, the CDR3 is TGTGCCATCAGTGGTGTAGTGGACGAGCAGTACTTC. Translated: CAISGVVDEQYF.

This clonotype was found many times. This rearrangement joins TRBV7-2 to TRBJ2-3, with D hard to call. Per the germline V gene, CDR1 is SGHTA and CDR2 is FQGNSA. V was pared by 4 bases and J by 2 bases, with 7 bases between. The CDR3 has 13 amino acids. The CDR3 bases are TGTGCCAGCAGCTCCCCATCCACAGATACGCAGTATTTT. Amino acid sequence: CASSSPSTDTQYF.

This CDR3 is CASSLFAGNSYNEQFF. The DNA for the CDR3 is TGTGCCAGCAGTCTCTTCGCGGGGAACTCCTACAATGAGCAGTTCTTC. The rearrangement links TRBV28 to TRBJ2-1; maybe TRBD2 (6 bases). Germline assignment: CDR1 MDHEN and CDR2 SYDVKM. The CDR3 spans 16 residues. V lost 5 bases and J lost 0, with 14 bases in between.

This clonotype was recorded many times. CDR3 loop: CASSPEGLAGGNEQFF. The CDR3 bases are TGTGCCAGCTCACCGGAGGGACTAGCGGGGGGAAATGAGCAGTTCTTC. The chain couples TRBV18 to TRBJ2-1; TRBD2 matches 15 bases. The CDR3 runs to 16 residues. V trimming: 3 bases; J trimming: 7 bases; junction bases outside the gene matches: 4. Per the germline V gene, CDR1 is KGHSH and CDR2 is LQKENI.

There are many counts of this clonotype. The rearrangement links TRBV12-3 or TRBV12-4 to TRBJ2-7; TRBD2 matches at 9 bases. CDR3 length: 15 residues. V trimming: 3 bases; J trimming: 4 bases; junction bases outside the gene matches: 7. CDR3 sequence reads: CASSFLAGGGYEQYF. The CDR3 bases are TGTGCCAGCAGTTTTTTGGCGGGAGGGGGTTACGAGCAGTACTTC.

This clonotype showed up just a few times. The V call is TRBV12-3 or TRBV12-4, the J call TRBJ1-2, with D unresolved. This CDR3 comprises 16 residues. V was trimmed by 3 bases and J by 2 bases, leaving 16 bases between them. CDR3 in amino acids: CASSLRADPLNYGYTF. The CDR3 nucleotides are TGTGCCAGCAGTTTGAGGGCAGATCCGTTAAACTATGGCTACACCTTC.

In this sample, this clonotype turned up many times. CDR3 loop: CASIGAGNTIYF. CDR3 sequence (DNA): TGTGCCAGCATAGGAGCAGGAAACACCATATATTTT. The J gene is TRBJ1-3, the V gene TRBV7-9; D remains ambiguous. The CDR3 totals 12 residues. Germline V gene lookup returns CDR1 SEHNR and CDR2 FQNEAQ (reference sequence). Trimming took 7 bases from V and 4 from J, leaving 8 bases between them.